These T cell receptor beta chains were read from a single sample in a study of persistence of HIV-infected CD4 T cells. TCRdb's table, derived via immunoSEQ multiplex PCR, lists solely in-frame clones and lacks some. Of under 40,000 clones in the sample, 82% were seen once. These TCRs are of unknown antigen specificity. The sequences come from CD4+ T cells sorted from PBMCs after approximately 20-hour stimulation, collected from a patient who received antiretroviral therapy. The source is an adult woman with HIV who was CMV-seropositive. Each CDR3 is given with its conserved first and last residue. A D gene is named only where the DNA matches it firmly. The listing skips clone size in some rows; elsewhere it reads once, few, many or a size class.

clone_size | cdr3_length | j_call | v_call | d_call | cdr3_aa | cdr3_nt
NA | 15 | TRBJ1-3 | TRBV7-2 | NA | CASSHDGASGNTIYF | TGTGCCAGCAGCCATGACGGAGCCTCTGGAAACACCATATATTTT
NA | 16 | TRBJ2-1 | TRBV27 | TRBD1 | CASSLQGARVMNEQFF | TGTGCCAGCAGTTTGCAGGGGGCGCGGGTGATGAATGAGCAGTTCTTC
NA | 14 | TRBJ2-5 | TRBV21-1 | NA | CASSKTIGGETQYF | TGTGCCAGCAGCAAAACGATAGGGGGAGAGACCCAGTACTTC
NA | 19 | TRBJ1-5 | TRBV15 | NA | CATSRARLWGVDSNQPQHF | TGTGCCACCAGCAGAGCCCGGTTGTGGGGGGTCGATAGCAATCAGCCCCAGCATTTT
few | 15 | TRBJ1-5 | TRBV19 | TRBD1 | CASSPSSGGRQPQHF | TGTGCCAGTAGTCCCTCTTCAGGGGGCCGACAGCCCCAGCATTTT
NA | 16 | TRBJ1-4 | TRBV3-1/TRBV3-2 | NA | CASSPYGPATNEKLFF | TGTGCCAGCAGCCCCTATGGCCCTGCAACTAATGAAAAACTGTTTTTT
NA | 13 | TRBJ1-1 | TRBV6-4 | TRBD1 | CASSGQGIGEAFF | TGTGCCAGCAGCGGACAGGGTATTGGTGAAGCTTTCTTT
NA | 15 | TRBJ2-1 | TRBV7-3 | TRBD2 | CASSLSPSGKNEQFF | TGTGCCAGCAGCTTAAGTCCTAGCGGGAAGAATGAGCAGTTCTTC
once | 13 | TRBJ1-2 | TRBV7-2 | NA | CASSFGGGEGYTF | TGTGCCAGCAGCTTTGGGGGAGGGGAAGGCTACACCTTC
few | 15 | TRBJ1-4 | TRBV14 | TRBD1 | CASSQQGAQDEKLFF | TGTGCCAGCAGCCAACAGGGGGCCCAGGATGAAAAACTGTTTTTT
NA | 13 | TRBJ2-7 | TRBV28 | TRBD1 | CASRGQGYFGQYF | TGTGCCAGCAGGGGACAGGGCTATTTTGGGCAGTACTTC
NA | 13 | TRBJ2-2 | TRBV6-5 | NA | CASTPLLTGELFF | TGTGCCAGCACCCCACTTCTCACCGGGGAGCTGTTTTTT
NA | 16 | TRBJ1-4 | TRBV11-2 | TRBD1 | CASSLRGGQGNEKLFF | TGTGCCAGCAGCTTAAGGGGGGGACAGGGGAATGAAAAACTGTTTTTT
NA | 11 | TRBJ2-1 | TRBV27 | NA | CASKEYNEQFF | TGTGCCAGCAAGGAGTACAATGAGCAGTTCTTC
NA | 16 | TRBJ1-1 | TRBV5-4 | TRBD1 | CASSFGGGQHGTEAFF | TGTGCCAGCAGCTTTGGAGGGGGCCAGCATGGGACTGAAGCTTTCTTT
NA | 13 | TRBJ1-6 | TRBV9 | NA | CASSVAGNSPLHF | TGTGCCAGCAGCGTAGCAGGAAATTCACCCCTCCACTTT